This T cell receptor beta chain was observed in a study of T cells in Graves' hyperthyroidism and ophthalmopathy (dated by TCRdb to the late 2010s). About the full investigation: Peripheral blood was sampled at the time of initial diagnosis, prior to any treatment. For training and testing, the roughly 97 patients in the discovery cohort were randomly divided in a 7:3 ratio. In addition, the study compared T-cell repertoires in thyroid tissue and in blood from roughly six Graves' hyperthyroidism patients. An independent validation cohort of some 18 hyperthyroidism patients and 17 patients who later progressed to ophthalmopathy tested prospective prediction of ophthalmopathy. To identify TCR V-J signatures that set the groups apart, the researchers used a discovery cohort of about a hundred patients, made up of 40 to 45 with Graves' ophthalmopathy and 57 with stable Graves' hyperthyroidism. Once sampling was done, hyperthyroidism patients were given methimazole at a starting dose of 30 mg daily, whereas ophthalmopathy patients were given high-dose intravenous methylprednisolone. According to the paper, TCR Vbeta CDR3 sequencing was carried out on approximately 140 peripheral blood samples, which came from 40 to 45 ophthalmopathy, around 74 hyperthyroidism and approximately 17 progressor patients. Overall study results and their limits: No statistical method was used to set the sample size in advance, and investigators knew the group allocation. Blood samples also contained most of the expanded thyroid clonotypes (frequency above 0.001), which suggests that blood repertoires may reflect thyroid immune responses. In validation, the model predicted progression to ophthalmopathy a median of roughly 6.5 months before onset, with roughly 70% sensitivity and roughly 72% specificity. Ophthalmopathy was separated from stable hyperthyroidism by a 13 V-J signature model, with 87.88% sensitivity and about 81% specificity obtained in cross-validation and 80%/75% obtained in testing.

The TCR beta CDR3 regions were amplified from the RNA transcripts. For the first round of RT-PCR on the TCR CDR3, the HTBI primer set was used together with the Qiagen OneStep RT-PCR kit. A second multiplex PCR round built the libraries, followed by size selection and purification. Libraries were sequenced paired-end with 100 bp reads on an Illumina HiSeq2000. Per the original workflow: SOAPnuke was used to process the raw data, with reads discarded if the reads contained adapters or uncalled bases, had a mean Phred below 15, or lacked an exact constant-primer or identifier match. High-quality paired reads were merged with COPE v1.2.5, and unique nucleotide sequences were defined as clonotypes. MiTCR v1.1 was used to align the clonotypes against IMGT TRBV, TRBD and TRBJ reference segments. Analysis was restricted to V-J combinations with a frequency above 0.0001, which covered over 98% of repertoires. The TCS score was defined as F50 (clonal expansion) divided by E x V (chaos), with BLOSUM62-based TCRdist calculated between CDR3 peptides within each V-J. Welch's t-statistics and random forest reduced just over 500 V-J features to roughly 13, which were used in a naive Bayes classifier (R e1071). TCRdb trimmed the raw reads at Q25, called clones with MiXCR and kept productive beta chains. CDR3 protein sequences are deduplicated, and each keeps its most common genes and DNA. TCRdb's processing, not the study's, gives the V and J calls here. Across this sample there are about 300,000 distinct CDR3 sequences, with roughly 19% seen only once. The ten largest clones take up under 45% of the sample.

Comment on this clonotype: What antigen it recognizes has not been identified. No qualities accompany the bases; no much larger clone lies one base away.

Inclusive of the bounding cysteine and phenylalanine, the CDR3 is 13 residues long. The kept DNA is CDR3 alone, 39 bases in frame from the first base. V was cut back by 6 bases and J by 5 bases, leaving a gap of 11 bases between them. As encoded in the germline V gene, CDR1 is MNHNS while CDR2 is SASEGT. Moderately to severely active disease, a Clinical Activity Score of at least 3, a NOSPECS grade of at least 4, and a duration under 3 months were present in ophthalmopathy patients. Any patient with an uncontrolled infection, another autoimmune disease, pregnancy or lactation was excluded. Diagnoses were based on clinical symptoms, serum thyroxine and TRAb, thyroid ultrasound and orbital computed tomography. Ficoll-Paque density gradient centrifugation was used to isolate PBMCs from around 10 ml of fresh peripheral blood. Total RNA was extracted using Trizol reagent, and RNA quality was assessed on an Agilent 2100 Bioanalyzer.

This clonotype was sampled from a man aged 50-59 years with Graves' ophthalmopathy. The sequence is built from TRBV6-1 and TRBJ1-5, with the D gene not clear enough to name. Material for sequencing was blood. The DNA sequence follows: TGTGCCAGCAGAGCGGGAACCTATCAGCCCCAGCATTTT. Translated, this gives CASRAGTYQPQHF.